This T cell receptor beta chain was found in a study of identifying expanded T cells in peripheral blood. Healthy donors had no documented immune events, such as infections, while sampled. This clone is a singleton in its sample. The V gene's germline CDR1 is SEHNR and CDR2 FQNEAQ (reference sequence). This CDR3 comprises 14 residues. Trimming removed 3 bases from V and 6 bases from J, with 14 bases in between. Data came from immunoSEQ multiplex PCR; TCRdb stores just in-frame clones and leaves some out. There are approximately 90,000 clones in the sample; roughly 86% occur only once, and around 4.3% lies in the top ten.

This TCR derives from a person aged 18 to 69 in good health. The chain uses TRBV7-9 and TRBJ1-1; a weak D match, TRBD1 (5 bases). Sequences were obtained from blood. The CDR3 loop reads CASSFVGLSSEAFF. CDR3 DNA sequence: TGTGCCAGCAGCTTCGTGGGACTTAGCTCTGAAGCTTTCTTT.